This T cell receptor (beta chain) comes out of a study of T cells in Graves' hyperthyroidism and ophthalmopathy. Study-wide findings and caveats: Ophthalmopathy could be told apart from stable hyperthyroidism with a 13 V-J model.

Note on this clonotype: No antigen is known for it.

Thyroid ultrasound, orbital computed tomography, clinical symptoms, and serum thyroxine and TRAb underpinned diagnoses. Amplification of TCR beta CDR3 regions used RNA as the template. With the HTBI primer set, the TCR CDR3 went through a first round of RT-PCR. MiXCR, applied by TCRdb to the multiplex PCR reads, yields one record per CDR3 protein. The table lists approximately 600,000 distinct CDR3 sequences, around 21% of them singletons, with under 35% in the top ten. The germline V gene has CDR1 SGHRS and CDR2 YFSETQ. This CDR3 comprises 14 residues. The germline V and J ends were trimmed by 2 bases and 7 bases, with 13 bases remaining between them.

What was sequenced was blood. This clonotype originated in a man aged 25-40 years with Graves' ophthalmopathy. The rearrangement uses TRBV5-1 and TRBJ1-5, with a weak D call TRBD1 (6 bases). The CDR3: CASSLQGRQQPQHF. The CDR3 bases are TGCGCCAGCAGCTTACAGGGCAGACAGCAGCCCCAGCATTTT. The complete variable domain, with remaining parts taken from reference TRBV5-1 and TRBJ1-5, reads KAGVTQTPRYLIKTRGQQVTLSCSPISGHRSVSWYQQTPGQGLQFLFEYFSETQRNKGNFPGRFSGRQFSNSRSEMNVSTLELGDSALYLCASSLQGRQQPQHFGDGTRLSIL.